Each of the 30 T cell receptor beta chains below was sequenced from the same sample in a study of shared clonotypes between healthy human individuals (dated by TCRdb to the early 2020s). The library came from the immunoSEQ multiplex PCR assay. TCRdb carries this immuneACCESS record with in-frame sequences only. Its versions omit some clonotypes, under half of them owing to an unresolved V gene in the studies checked, with the rest unexplained. The sample yields more than 2,000,000 clones; about 92% were counted once. The ten largest clones capture more than 0.12% of the sample. The sequenced sample was naive CD4+ T cells sorted from blood. According to the study, the label for this sample's cell subset or site signals: CD45RA+ positively selected. The receptors come from a man aged 18 to 29 in good health.

For the CDR3, the DNA is TGTGCCAGCAGCTTAGCGAAAGGCCGCGAGACCCAGTACTTC. Protein product: CASSLAKGRETQYF. The rearrangement uses TRBV7-9 and TRBJ2-5; no definite D call. Per the germline V gene, CDR1 is SEHNR and CDR2 is FQNEAQ (reference sequence). The V and J ends lost 0 bases and 5 bases respectively, with 10 bases between them. The length of the CDR3 is 14 residues. Combining the CDR3 with reference TRBV7-9 and TRBJ2-5 gives the whole variable domain DTGVSQNPRHKITKRGQNVTFRCDPISEHNRLYWYRQTLGQGPEFLTYFQNEAQLEKSRLLSDRFSAERPKGSFSTLEIQRTEQGDSAMYLCASSLAKGRETQYFGPGTRLLVL.

The chain has TRBV30 and TRBJ2-7; possibly TRBD2 for D (5 bases). The CDR3 has 12 amino acids. Germline values: CDR1 GTSNPN, CDR2 SVGIG (reference sequence). Trimming removed 2 bases at V and 7 bases at J, with 12 bases between. CDR3 nucleotide sequence: TGTGCCTGGAGTTTCTACTCGGGGGAGCAGTACTTC. This gives the protein CAWSFYSGEQYF.

This chain links TRBV6-1 with TRBJ1-2; D not certain. Germline V gene sequence: CDR1 MNHNS, CDR2 SASEGT. The CDR3 is 14 residues long. Deletions cut 1 base from V and 4 bases from J, with 10 bases between. CDR3 nucleotides: TGTGCCAGCAGTGAAGATAGCGGTGGCTATGGCTACACCTTC. Translated: CASSEDSGGYGYTF.

The chain is built from TRBV5-1 and TRBJ2-7, with a weak D call TRBD1 (6 bases). This CDR3 region has 15 residues. Deletions cut 6 bases from V and 6 bases from J, with 22 bases between. Germline CDR1 reads SGHRS; CDR2 reads YFSETQ. In nucleotides, the CDR3 is TGCGCCAGCACACAACCCGAGACAGGAGGTGGCGAGCAGTACTTC. Residues: CASTQPETGGGEQYF.

This chain links TRBV5-4 with TRBJ2-3; 11 bases are shared with TRBD2. This CDR3 has 15 residues. V shed 0 bases and J 6 bases; nucleotides not matched to a gene: 3. The V gene's germline CDR1 is SGHNT and CDR2 YYREEE (reference sequence). The CDR3 is CASSLGGLAVDTQYF. DNA of the CDR3: TGTGCCAGCAGCTTGGGGGGACTAGCGGTCGATACGCAGTATTTT.

This clone has a handful of counts. The chain joins TRBV4-1 to TRBJ2-2, with a possible D match to TRBD1 (6 bases). Germline assignment: CDR1 MGHRA and CDR2 YSYEKL. The CDR3 length is 14 residues. The V end lost 4 bases, the J end lost 5 bases, and 11 bases lay between the germline ends. This CDR3 is CASSRDRNTGELFF. CDR3 in DNA: TGCGCCAGCAGCCGAGACAGGAATACCGGGGAGCTGTTTTTT.

The chain employs TRBV6-5 and TRBJ1-1; 7 bases agree with TRBD1. CDR1 is MNHEY, CDR2 SVGAGI, per germline. The CDR3 extends over 15 amino acids. V dropped 5 bases and J dropped 6; count of bases not matched to a gene: 12. The CDR3 coding sequence is TGTGCCAGCAGTCGACAGGGTAGGTTTGTAGCTGAAGCTTTCTTT. Amino acid sequence: CASSRQGRFVAEAFF.

V gene TRBV19 combines with J gene TRBJ2-1, with 11 bases identical to TRBD2. There are 15 residues in the CDR3. The germline gives CDR1 LNHDA, CDR2 SQIVND (reference sequence). Trimming took 5 bases from V and 6 from J; bases not matched to a gene: 6. The CDR3 bases are TGTGCCAGTAGTTGGGGACTAGCGGACCTCAATGAGCAGTTCTTC. Protein product: CASSWGLADLNEQFF.

This chain's CDR3 is CASRGALTDTQYF. Written as DNA, the CDR3 is TGTGCCAGCAGGGGGGCCCTCACAGATACGCAGTATTTT. This chain links TRBV6-1 with TRBJ2-3, with a tentative D call TRBD1 (6 bases). V was trimmed by 6 bases and J by 2 bases, leaving 9 bases between them. This CDR3 contains 13 residues. Per germline, CDR1 MNHNS and CDR2 SASEGT.

The chain joins TRBV6-5 to TRBJ2-2; D is possibly TRBD1 (6 bases). There are 15 residues in the CDR3. CDR1 and CDR2 from the germline V gene are MNHEY and SVGAGI. V was clipped by 6 bases and J by 7 bases, with 18 bases between them. The CDR3, as DNA: TGTGCCAGCAGAGGAGCTTCCCCAGGGGACGGGGAGCTGTTTTTT. Translating gives CASRGASPGDGELFF.

Here the CDR3 DNA reads TGCGCCAGCAGCACGACAGCAGCAATCTCAGATACGCAGTATTTT. Protein sequence: CASSTTAAISDTQYF. The chain is built from TRBV5-1 and TRBJ2-3, with D perhaps matching TRBD1 (5 bases). Per the germline V gene, CDR1 is SGHRS and CDR2 is YFSETQ. Trimming removed 4 bases at V and 4 bases at J, with 16 bases between. The CDR3 length is 15 residues.

A single count supports this clone. V gene TRBV9 combines with J gene TRBJ1-4; unclear D gene. Per germline, CDR1 SGDLS and CDR2 YYNGEE. Trimming took off 0 bases at V and 4 bases at J, with 10 bases between the two ends. This CDR3 comprises 15 residues. The CDR3 reads CASSVAGSHNEKLFF. The DNA for the CDR3 is TGTGCCAGCAGCGTAGCAGGTAGCCATAATGAAAAACTGTTTTTT.

A note on this clone: The sample holds other DNA sequences that translate to the same CDR3. This chain connects TRBV7-3 to TRBJ2-5, with D possibly called TRBD1 or TRBD2 (5 bases each). Germline lookup yields CDR1 SGHTA and CDR2 FQGTGA. V lost 5 bases and J 2 bases, leaving 9 bases between the germline ends. The CDR3 extends over 13 amino acids. This CDR3 reads CASSRDRQETQYF. CDR3 DNA sequence: TGTGCCAGCAGCCGGGACCGACAAGAGACCCAGTACTTC. Complete variable domain (other parts from reference TRBV7-3 and TRBJ2-5): GAGVSQTPSNKVTEKGKYVELRCDPISGHTALYWYRQSLGQGPEFLIYFQGTGAADDSGLPNDRFFAVRPEGSVSTLKIQRTERGDSAVYLCASSRDRQETQYFGPGTRLLVL.

The chain is built from TRBV6-1 and TRBJ2-5, with 11 bases aligning to TRBD2. Germline lookup yields CDR1 MNHNS and CDR2 SASEGT. The length of the CDR3 is 16 residues. The V segment lost 4 bases and the J segment 4 bases; nucleotides outside the gene matches: 8. CDR3 coding DNA: TGTGCCAGCAGTGCGACTAGCGGGGTTTTCCCAGAGACCCAGTACTTC. This gives the protein CASSATSGVFPETQYF.

Worth noting for this clone: Other DNA sequences in this sample translate to the same CDR3. This rearrangement joins TRBV30 to TRBJ1-2; D unclear. With 0 bases removed from V and 5 bases from J, the gap between germline ends came to 4 bases. Germline loops: CDR1 GTSNPN, CDR2 SVGIG (reference sequence). This CDR3 region has 11 residues. The CDR3 protein is CAWSVQYGYTF. In DNA form, the CDR3 reads TGTGCCTGGAGTGTACAGTATGGCTACACCTTC.

In regard to this clone: In the same sample, other DNA sequences code for this CDR3. The chain uses TRBV5-1 and TRBJ2-2, with D uncertain. The CDR3 is 14 residues long. Between the trimmed V and J ends, which lost 0 bases and 2 bases, there was a span of 5 bases. CDR1 is SGHRS and CDR2 is YFSETQ in the germline V gene. The CDR3 nucleotides read TGCGCCAGCAGCTTGGCCGCAAACACCGGGGAGCTGTTTTTT. Protein: CASSLAANTGELFF.

The chain links TRBV5-4 to TRBJ2-6; D tentatively reads TRBD1 or TRBD2 (6 bases each). CDR1 SGHNT and CDR2 YYREEE come from the germline V gene (reference sequence). This CDR3 is built from 17 residues. V was clipped by 0 bases and J by 0 bases, with 10 bases between them. The CDR3 reads CASSLVSGASGANVLTF. CDR3 in DNA: TGTGCCAGCAGCTTGGTATCGGGGGCCTCTGGGGCCAACGTCCTGACTTTC.

Concerning this clone: The sample contains more than one DNA sequence encoding this CDR3. V and J are TRBV7-2 and TRBJ1-2; no firm D call. Germline lookup yields CDR1 SGHTA and CDR2 FQGNSA. The ends were cut back, 0 bases at V and 3 bases at J, with 5 bases in the middle. There are 13 residues in the CDR3. CDR3 sequence: CASSLAADYGYTF. The CDR3 region has the DNA TGTGCCAGCAGCTTAGCGGCAGACTATGGCTACACCTTC.

The genes are TRBV2 and TRBJ1-1, with D possibly matching TRBD1 (6 bases). Germline V CDR1 and CDR2: SNHLY, FYNNEI. Trimming took 7 bases from V and 0 from J, leaving 15 bases between them. This CDR3 is 15 amino acids long. CDR3 in amino acids: CASTPEQGMNTEAFF. The CDR3 DNA reads TGTGCCAGCACCCCTGAACAGGGTATGAACACTGAAGCTTTCTTT.

The genes are TRBV18 and TRBJ1-1; TRBD1 agrees at 7 bases. Trimming removed 3 bases from V and 1 base from J; junction bases left unmatched: 11. The germline V gene has CDR1 KGHSH and CDR2 LQKENI. The CDR3 is 17 amino acids. For the CDR3, the DNA is TGTGCCAGCTCACCGGTCTTATCGGAGGGGGCGAACACTGAAGCTTTCTTT. Translating gives CASSPVLSEGANTEAFF.

This clone occurred once. The rearrangement links TRBV5-4 to TRBJ2-5, with D uncertain. Germline CDR1 is SGHNT and CDR2 is YYREEE (reference sequence). The V end lost 0 bases, the J end lost 5 bases, and 11 bases lay between the germline ends. There are 14 residues in the CDR3. The CDR3 here is CASSLEVHEETQYF. CDR3 nucleotides: TGTGCCAGCAGCTTGGAGGTGCATGAGGAGACCCAGTACTTC.

The rearrangement links TRBV5-4 to TRBJ2-3; 11 positions match TRBD2. Losses at the gene ends were 7 bases for V and 1 base for J; bases not matched to a gene: 5. The CDR3 totals 15 residues. CDR1 SGHNT and CDR2 YYREEE come from the germline V gene (reference sequence). CDR3 loop: CASAALAGGTDTQYF. The CDR3 DNA is TGTGCCAGCGCAGCACTAGCGGGGGGCACAGATACGCAGTATTTT.

The chain couples TRBV4-3 to TRBJ2-5; the D is unclear. The CDR3 spans 13 residues. CDR1 and CDR2 (germline): LGHNA, YSLEER. Trimming removed 0 bases at V and 5 bases at J, with 7 bases between. DNA for the CDR3: TGCGCCAGCAGCCAAGATATGACGGAGACCCAGTACTTC. It encodes CASSQDMTETQYF.

The chain employs TRBV28 and TRBJ1-1; weak D call: TRBD1 (5 bases). The CDR3 runs to 12 residues. The V gene's germline CDR1 is MDHEN and CDR2 SYDVKM. CDR3 coding DNA: TGTGGTTGCGGGGGATCGAACACTGAAGCTTTCTTT. It yields the protein CGCGGSNTEAFF.

This chain joins TRBV21-1 and TRBJ1-5; TRBD1 is the table's D call, not checked against the DNA. TRBV21-1 corresponds to a pseudogene. This CDR3 is built from 18 residues. The CDR3 coding sequence is TGTGCCAGCAGCAAGCAATTAACTGACAGGGAGAGCAATCAGCCCCAGCATTTT. Protein sequence: CASSKQLTDRESNQPQHF.

The J gene is TRBJ1-1, the V gene TRBV14; a weak D match, TRBD1 (5 bases). This CDR3 is 16 amino acids long. CDR1 is SGHDN and CDR2 is FVKESK in the germline V gene. Trimming stripped 4 bases from V and 6 bases from J, with 21 bases between. The CDR3 DNA sequence: TGTGCCAGCAGCCCTCTCCTTAGGGGTAGGGTAGCTGAAGCTTTCTTT. Protein product: CASSPLLRGRVAEAFF.

The gene calls are TRBV6-5 and TRBJ2-7, with TRBD2 matching 7 bases. Trimming cost V 0 bases and J 0 bases; bases outside gene matches: 2. The V gene's germline CDR1 is MNHEY and CDR2 SVGAGI. The length of the CDR3 is 15 residues. The chain's CDR3 is CASSYSAGVSYEQYF. CDR3 DNA: TGTGCCAGCAGTTACTCGGCGGGGGTCTCCTACGAGCAGTACTTC.

The chain links TRBV5-1 to TRBJ2-2, with unresolved D. CDR1 is SGHRS and CDR2 is YFSETQ in the germline V gene. Deletions cut 1 base from V and 4 bases from J, with 8 bases between. This CDR3 comprises 14 residues. The CDR3 nucleotides read TGCGCCAGCAGCTTGCCGCACCTCACCGGGGAGCTGTTTTTT. Its translation: CASSLPHLTGELFF.

The chain uses TRBV7-3 and TRBJ2-3; TRBD1 agrees at 8 bases. CDR1 is SGHTA and CDR2 is FQGTGA in the germline V gene. The junction had 5 bases not matched to a gene; V was cut back by 1 base and J by 2 bases. This CDR3 has 16 amino acids. DNA of the CDR3: TGTGCCAGCAGCTTAAACCGGGACAGGCCCACAGATACGCAGTATTTT. This translates into CASSLNRDRPTDTQYF.

This chain links TRBV18 with TRBJ1-2, with D perhaps matching TRBD1 (5 bases). Per the germline V gene, CDR1 is KGHSH and CDR2 is LQKENI. The CDR3 length is 12 residues. V gave up 3 bases and J gave up 7 bases, with 9 bases separating them. The CDR3 sequence: CASSPSDTGYTF. The CDR3 nucleotides read TGTGCCAGCTCACCCTCGGACACTGGCTACACCTTC.